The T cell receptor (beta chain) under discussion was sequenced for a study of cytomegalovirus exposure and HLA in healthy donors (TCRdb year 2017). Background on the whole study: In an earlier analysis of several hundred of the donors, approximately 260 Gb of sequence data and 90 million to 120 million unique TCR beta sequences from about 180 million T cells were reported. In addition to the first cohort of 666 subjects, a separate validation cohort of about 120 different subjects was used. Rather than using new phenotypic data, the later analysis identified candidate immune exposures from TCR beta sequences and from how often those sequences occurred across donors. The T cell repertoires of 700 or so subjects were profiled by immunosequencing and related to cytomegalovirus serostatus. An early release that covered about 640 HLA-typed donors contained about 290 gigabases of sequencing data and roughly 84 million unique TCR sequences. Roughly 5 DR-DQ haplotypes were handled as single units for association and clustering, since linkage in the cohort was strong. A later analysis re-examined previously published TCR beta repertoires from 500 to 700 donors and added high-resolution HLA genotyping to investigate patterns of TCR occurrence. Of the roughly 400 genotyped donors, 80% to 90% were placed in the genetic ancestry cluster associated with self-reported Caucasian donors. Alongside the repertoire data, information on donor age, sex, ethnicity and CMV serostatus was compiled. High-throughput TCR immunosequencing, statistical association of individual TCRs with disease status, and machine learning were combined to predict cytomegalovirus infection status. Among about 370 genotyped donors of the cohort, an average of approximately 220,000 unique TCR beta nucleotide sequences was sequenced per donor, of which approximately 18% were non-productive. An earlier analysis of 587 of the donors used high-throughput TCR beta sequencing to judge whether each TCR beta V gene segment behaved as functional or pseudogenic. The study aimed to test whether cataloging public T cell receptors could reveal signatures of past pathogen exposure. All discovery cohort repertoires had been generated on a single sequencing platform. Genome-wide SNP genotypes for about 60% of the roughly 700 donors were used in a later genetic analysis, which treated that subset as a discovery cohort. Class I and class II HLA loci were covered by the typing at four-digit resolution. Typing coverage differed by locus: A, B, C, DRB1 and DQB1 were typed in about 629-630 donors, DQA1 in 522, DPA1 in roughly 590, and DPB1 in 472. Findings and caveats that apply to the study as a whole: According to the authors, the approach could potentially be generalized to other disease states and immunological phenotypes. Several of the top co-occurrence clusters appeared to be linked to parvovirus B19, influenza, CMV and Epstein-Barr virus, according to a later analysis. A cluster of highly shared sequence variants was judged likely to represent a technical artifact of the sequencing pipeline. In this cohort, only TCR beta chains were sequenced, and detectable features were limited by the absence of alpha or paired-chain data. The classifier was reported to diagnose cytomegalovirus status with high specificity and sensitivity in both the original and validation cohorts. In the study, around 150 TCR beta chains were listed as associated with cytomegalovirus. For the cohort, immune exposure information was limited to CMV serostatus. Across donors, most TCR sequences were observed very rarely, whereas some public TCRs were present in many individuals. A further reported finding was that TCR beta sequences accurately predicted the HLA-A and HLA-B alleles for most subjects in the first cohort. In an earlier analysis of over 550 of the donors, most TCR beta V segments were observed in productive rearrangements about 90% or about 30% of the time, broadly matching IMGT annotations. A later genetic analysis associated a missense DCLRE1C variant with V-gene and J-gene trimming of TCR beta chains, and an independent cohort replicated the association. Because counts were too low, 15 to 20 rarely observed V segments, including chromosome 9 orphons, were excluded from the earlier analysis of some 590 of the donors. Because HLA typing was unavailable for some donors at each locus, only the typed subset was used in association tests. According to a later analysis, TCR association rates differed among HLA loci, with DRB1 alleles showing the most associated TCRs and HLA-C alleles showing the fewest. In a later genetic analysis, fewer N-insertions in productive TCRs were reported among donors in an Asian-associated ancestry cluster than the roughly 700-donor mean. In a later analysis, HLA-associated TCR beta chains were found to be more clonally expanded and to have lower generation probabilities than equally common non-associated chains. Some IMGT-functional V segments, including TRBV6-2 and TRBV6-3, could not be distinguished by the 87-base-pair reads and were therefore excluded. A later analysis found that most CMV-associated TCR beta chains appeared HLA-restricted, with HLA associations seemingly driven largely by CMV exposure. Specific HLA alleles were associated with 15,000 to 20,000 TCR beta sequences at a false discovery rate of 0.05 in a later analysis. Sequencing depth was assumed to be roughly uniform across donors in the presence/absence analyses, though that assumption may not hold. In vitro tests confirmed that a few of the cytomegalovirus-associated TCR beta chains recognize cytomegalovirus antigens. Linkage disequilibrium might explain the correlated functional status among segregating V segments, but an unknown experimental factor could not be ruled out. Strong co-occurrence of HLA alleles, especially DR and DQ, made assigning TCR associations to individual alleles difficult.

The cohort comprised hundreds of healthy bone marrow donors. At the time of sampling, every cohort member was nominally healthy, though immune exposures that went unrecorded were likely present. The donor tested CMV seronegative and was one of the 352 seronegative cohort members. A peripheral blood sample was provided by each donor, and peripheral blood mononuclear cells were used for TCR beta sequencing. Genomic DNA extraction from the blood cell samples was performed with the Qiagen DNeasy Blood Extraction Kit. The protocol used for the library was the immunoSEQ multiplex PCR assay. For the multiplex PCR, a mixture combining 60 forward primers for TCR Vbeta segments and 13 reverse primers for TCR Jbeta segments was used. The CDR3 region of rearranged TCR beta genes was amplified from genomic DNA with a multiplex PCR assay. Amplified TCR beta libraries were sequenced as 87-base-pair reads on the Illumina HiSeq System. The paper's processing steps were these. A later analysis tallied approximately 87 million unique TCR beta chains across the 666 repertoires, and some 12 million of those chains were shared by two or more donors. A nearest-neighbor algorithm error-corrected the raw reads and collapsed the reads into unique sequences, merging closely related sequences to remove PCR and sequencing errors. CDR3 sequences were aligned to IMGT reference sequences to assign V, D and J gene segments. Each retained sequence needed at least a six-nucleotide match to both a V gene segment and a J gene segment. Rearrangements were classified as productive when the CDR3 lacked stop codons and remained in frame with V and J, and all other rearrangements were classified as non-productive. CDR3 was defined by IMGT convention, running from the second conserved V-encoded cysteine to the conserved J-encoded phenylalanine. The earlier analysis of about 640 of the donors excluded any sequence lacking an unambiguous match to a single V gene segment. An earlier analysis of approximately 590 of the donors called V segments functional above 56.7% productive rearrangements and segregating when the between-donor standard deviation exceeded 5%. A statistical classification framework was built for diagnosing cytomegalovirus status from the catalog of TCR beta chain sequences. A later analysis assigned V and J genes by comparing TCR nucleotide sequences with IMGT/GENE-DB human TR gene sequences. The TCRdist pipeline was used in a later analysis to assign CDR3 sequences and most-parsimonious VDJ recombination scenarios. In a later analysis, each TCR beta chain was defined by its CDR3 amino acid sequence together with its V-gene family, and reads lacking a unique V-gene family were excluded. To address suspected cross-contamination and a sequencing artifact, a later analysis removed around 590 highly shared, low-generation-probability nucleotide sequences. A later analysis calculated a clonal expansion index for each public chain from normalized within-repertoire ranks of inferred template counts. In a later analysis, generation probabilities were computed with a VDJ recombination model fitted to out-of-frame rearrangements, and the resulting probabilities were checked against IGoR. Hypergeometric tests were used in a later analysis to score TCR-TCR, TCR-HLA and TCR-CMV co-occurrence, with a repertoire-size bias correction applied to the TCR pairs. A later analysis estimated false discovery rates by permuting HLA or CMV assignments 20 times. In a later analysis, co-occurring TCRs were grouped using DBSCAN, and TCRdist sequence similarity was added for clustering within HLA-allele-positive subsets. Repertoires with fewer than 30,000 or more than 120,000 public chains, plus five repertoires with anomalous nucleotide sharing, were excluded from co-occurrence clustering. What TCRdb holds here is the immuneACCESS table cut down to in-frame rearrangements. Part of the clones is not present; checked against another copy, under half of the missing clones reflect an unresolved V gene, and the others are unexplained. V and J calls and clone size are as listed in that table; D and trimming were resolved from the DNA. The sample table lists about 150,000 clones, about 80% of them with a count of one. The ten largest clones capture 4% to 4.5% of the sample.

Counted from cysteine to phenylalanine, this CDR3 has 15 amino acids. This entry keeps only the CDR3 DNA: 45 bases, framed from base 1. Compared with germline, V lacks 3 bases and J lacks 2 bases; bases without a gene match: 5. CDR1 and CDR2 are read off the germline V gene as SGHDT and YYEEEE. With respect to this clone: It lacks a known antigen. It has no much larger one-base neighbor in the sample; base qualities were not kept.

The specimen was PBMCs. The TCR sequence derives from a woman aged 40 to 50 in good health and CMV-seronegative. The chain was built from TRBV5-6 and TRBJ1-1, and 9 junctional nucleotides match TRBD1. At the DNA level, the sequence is TGTGCCAGCAGCTCCGGGACAGGGATCAACACTGAAGCTTTCTTT. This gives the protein CASSSGTGINTEAFF. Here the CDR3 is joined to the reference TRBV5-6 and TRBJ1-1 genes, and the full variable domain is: DAGVTQSPTHLIKTRGQQVTLRCSPKSGHDTVSWYQQALGQGPQFIFQYYEEEERQRGNFPDRFSGHQFPNYSSELNVNALLLGDSALYLCASSSGTGINTEAFFGQGTRLTVV.